What follows are 7 T cell receptor beta chains derived from one specimen sequenced in a study of cytomegalovirus exposure and HLA in healthy donors. Researchers ran the PCR with 60 Vbeta and 13 Jbeta primers. This table comes from immunoSEQ multiplex PCR, and its TCRdb copy is limited to in-frame clones, with some not included. The sample yields some 130,000 clones, 75% to 90% seen once. Sequencing input: PBMCs. The receptors originated from a woman aged 45 to 65 in good health and CMV-seropositive.

The chain is built from TRBV7-2 and TRBJ1-5, with TRBD1 as a possible D gene (6 bases). Germline V lookup: CDR1 SGHTA, CDR2 FQGNSA. The CDR3 runs 15 residues. V was cut by 5 bases and J by 0 bases, with 11 bases left in between. The CDR3 DNA follows: TGTGCCAGCAGCCTGGTGGGGGCTAGCAATCAGCCCCAGCATTTT. Residues: CASSLVGASNQPQHF.

This chain joins TRBV4-2 and TRBJ1-4; possibly TRBD1 for D (6 bases). Germline lookup yields CDR1 LGHNA and CDR2 YNFKEQ. CDR3 size: 16 residues. With 1 base removed from V and 7 bases from J, the gap between germline ends came to 16 bases. In nucleotides, the CDR3 is TGTGCCAGCAGCCAAGTGTCACAGGGTGTCGGTGAAAAACTGTTTTTT. Protein product: CASSQVSQGVGEKLFF.

This CDR3 is CASSTGLAGNTGELFF. The CDR3 coding sequence is TGTGCCAGTAGTACGGGACTAGCGGGGAACACCGGGGAGCTGTTTTTT. The chain carries TRBV19 and TRBJ2-2; 12 bases map to TRBD2. After removal of 4 bases from V and 1 base from J, the junction contained 1 base not matched to a gene. The CDR3 has 16 residues. Germline V gives CDR1 LNHDA, CDR2 SQIVND (reference sequence). The full variable domain, rest sourced from reference TRBV19 and TRBJ2-2, is DGGITQSPKYLFRKEGQNVTLSCEQNLNHDAMYWYRQDPGQGLRLIYYSQIVNDFQKGDIAEGYSVSREKKESFPLTVTSAQKNPTAFYLCASSTGLAGNTGELFFGEGSRLTVL.

The V call is TRBV12-5, the J call TRBJ2-7; TRBD1 matches 9 bases. CDR1 LGHNT and CDR2 FRNRAP come from the germline V gene. CDR3 size: 15 residues. Germline trimming cut 4 bases from V and 2 bases from J; bases unmatched to any gene: 6. The CDR3 reads CASGSPGQGTYEQYF. CDR3 in DNA: TGTGCTAGTGGTTCACCGGGACAGGGAACCTACGAGCAGTACTTC.

The chain is built from TRBV6-5 and TRBJ1-4, with D unresolved. V shed 6 bases and J shed 8 bases, with 16 bases lying between them. Germline V gene lookup returns CDR1 MNHEY and CDR2 SVGAGI. The CDR3 totals 14 residues. CDR3 in amino acids: CASRPGGRAEKLFF. Written as DNA, the CDR3 is TGTGCCAGCAGACCAGGAGGCCGCGCCGAAAAACTGTTTTTT.

For the CDR3, the DNA is TGTGCCAGTAGTCCTCGGGACAGGGGACCCCCCACCTACAATGAGCAGTTCTTC. It yields the protein CASSPRDRGPPTYNEQFF. The chain employs TRBV19 and TRBJ2-1, with 10 bases aligning to TRBD1. Trimming cost V 5 bases and J 2 bases; bases outside gene matches: 12. The CDR3 covers 18 residues. CDR1 is LNHDA, CDR2 SQIVND, per germline (reference sequence).

The chain joins TRBV6-5 to TRBJ2-1; tentative D call: TRBD2 (7 bases). The CDR3 is made up of 14 amino acids. The ends were cut back, 8 bases at V and 8 bases at J, with 19 bases in the middle. Looked up from germline, CDR1 is MNHEY and CDR2 is SVGAGI. CDR3 in amino acids: CASGTGGASHEQFF. CDR3 DNA: TGTGCCAGCGGGACGGGGGGCGCTTCCCATGAGCAGTTCTTC.